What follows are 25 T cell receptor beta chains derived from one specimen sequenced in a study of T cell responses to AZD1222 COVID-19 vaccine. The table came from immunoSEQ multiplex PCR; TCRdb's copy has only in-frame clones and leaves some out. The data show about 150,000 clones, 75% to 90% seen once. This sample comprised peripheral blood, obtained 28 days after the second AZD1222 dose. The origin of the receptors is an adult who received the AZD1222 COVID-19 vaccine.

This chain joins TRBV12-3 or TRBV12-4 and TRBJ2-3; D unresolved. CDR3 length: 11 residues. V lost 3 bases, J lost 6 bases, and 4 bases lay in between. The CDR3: CASSFGDTQYF. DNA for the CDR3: TGTGCCAGCAGTTTTGGGGATACGCAGTATTTT.

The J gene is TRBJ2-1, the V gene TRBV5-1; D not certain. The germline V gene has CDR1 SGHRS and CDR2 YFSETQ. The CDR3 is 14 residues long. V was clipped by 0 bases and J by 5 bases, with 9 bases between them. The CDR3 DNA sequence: TGCGCCAGCAGCTTGGTCGCAGGAAACAATGAGCAGTTCTTC. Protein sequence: CASSLVAGNNEQFF.

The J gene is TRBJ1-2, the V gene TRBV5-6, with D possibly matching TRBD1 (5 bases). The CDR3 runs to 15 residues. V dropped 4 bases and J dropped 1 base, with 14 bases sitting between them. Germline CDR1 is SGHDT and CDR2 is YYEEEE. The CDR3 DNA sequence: TGTGCCAGCAGCACGGGGAGGGGTTATAACTATGGCTACACCTTC. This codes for CASSTGRGYNYGYTF. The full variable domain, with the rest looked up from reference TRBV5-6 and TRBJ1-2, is DAGVTQSPTHLIKTRGQQVTLRCSPKSGHDTVSWYQQALGQGPQFIFQYYEEEERQRGNFPDRFSGHQFPNYSSELNVNALLLGDSALYLCASSTGRGYNYGYTFGSGTRLTVV.

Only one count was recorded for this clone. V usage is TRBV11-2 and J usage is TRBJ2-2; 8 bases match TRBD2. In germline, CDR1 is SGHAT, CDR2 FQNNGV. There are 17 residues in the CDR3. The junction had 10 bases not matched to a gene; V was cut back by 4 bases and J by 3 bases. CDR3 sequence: CASSSTAGTSYTGELFF. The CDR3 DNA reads TGTGCCAGCAGCTCAACCGCCGGGACTAGTTACACCGGGGAGCTGTTTTTT.

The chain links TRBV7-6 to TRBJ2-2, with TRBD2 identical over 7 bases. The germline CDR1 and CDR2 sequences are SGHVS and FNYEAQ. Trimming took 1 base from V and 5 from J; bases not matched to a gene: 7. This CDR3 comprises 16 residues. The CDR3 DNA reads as TGTGCCAGCAGCTTAGAATCGGGAGGAGGGACCGGGGAGCTGTTTTTT. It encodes CASSLESGGGTGELFF.

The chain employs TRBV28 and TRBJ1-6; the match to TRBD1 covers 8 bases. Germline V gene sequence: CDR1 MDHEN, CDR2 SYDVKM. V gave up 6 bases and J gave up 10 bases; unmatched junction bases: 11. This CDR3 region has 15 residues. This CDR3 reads CASRPMTGDASPLHF. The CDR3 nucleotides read TGTGCCAGCAGACCTATGACAGGGGATGCATCACCCCTCCACTTT.

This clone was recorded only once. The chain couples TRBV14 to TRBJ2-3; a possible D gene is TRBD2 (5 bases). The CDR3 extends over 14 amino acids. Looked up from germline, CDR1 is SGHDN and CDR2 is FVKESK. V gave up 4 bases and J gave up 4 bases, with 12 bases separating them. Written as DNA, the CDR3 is TGTGCCAGCAGCCGCGGACTGGCACCAGATACGCAGTATTTT. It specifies CASSRGLAPDTQYF.

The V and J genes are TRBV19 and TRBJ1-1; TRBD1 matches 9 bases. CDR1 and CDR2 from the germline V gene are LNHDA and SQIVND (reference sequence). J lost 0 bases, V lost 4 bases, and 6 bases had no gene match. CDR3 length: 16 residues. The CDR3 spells CASSKIGTGMNTEAFF. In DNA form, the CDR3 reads TGTGCCAGTAGTAAAATCGGGACAGGGATGAACACTGAAGCTTTCTTT.

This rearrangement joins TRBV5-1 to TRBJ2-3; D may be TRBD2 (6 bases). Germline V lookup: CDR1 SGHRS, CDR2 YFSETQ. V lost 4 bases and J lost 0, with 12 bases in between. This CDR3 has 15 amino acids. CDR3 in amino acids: CASSPEGRSTDTQYF. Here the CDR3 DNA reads TGCGCCAGCAGCCCGGAGGGCAGAAGCACAGATACGCAGTATTTT.

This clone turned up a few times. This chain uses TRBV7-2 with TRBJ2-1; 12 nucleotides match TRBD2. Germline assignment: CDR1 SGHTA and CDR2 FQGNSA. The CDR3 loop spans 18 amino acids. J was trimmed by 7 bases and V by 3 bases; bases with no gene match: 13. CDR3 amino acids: CASSLGTSGRRLGNEQFF. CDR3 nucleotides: TGTGCCAGCAGCTTGGGGACTAGCGGGCGTCGGTTAGGGAATGAGCAGTTCTTC.

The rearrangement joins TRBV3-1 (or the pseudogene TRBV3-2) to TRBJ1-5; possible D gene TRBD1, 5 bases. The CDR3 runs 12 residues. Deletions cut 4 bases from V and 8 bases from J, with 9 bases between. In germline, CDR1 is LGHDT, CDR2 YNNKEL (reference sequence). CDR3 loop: CASSRGTEPQHF. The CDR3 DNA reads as TGTGCCAGCAGCCGAGGGACGGAGCCCCAGCATTTT.

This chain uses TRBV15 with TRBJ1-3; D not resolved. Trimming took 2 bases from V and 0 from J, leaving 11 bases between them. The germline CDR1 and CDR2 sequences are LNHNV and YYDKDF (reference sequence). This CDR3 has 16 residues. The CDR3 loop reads CATSRSTVDSGNTIYF. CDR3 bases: TGTGCCACCAGCAGATCCACGGTTGACTCTGGAAACACCATATATTTT.

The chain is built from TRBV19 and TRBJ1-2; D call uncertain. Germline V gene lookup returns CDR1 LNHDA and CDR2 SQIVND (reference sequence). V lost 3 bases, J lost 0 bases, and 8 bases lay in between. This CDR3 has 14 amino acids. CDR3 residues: CASSMTRTNYGYTF. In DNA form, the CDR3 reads TGTGCCAGTAGTATGACCCGTACTAACTATGGCTACACCTTC.

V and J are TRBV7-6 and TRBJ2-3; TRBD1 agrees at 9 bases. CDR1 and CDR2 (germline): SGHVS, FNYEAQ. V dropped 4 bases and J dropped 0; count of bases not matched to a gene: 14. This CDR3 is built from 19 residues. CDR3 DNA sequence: TGTGCCAGCAGCTCCAATCCGGGACAGGGCGCTACTAGCACAGATACGCAGTATTTT. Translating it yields CASSSNPGQGATSTDTQYF.

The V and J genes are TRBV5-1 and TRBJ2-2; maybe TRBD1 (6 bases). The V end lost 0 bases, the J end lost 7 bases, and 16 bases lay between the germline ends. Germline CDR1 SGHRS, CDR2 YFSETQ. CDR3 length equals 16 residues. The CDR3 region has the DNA TGCGCCAGCAGCTTGGGGCCAGGGGAAGTAGGCGGGGAGCTGTTTTTT. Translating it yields CASSLGPGEVGGELFF.

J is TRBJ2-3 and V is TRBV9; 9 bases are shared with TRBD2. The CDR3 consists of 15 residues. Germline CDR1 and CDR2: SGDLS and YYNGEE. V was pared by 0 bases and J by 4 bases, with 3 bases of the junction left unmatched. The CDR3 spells CASSVVSGSSDTQYF. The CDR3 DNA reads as TGTGCCAGCAGCGTAGTTAGCGGGAGTTCAGATACGCAGTATTTT.

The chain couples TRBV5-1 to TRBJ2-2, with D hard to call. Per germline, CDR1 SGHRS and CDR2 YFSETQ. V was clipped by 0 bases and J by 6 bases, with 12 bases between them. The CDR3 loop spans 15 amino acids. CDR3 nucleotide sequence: TGCGCCAGCAGCTTGGGCCCGGTCGATCCCGGGGAGCTGTTTTTT. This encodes CASSLGPVDPGELFF.

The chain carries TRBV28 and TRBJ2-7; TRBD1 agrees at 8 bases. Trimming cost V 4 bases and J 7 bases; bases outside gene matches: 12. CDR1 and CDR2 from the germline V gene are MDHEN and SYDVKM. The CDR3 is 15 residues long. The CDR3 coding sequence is TGTGCCAGCAGTTCCGCGGGACAGGCACCCATAGAGCAGTACTTC. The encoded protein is CASSSAGQAPIEQYF.

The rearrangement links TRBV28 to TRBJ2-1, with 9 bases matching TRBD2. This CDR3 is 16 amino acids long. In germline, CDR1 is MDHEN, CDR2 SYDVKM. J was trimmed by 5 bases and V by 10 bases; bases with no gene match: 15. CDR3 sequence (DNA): TGTGCCATCATCGGCGGGAGGGCCGGTGGAAACAATGAGCAGTTCTTC. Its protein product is CAIIGGRAGGNNEQFF. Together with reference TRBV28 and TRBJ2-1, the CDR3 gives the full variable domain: DVKVTQSSRYLVKRTGEKVFLECVQDMDHENMFWYRQDPGLGLRLIYFSYDVKMKEKGDIPEGYSVSREKKERFSLILESASTNQTSMYLCAIIGGRAGGNNEQFFGPGTRLTVL.

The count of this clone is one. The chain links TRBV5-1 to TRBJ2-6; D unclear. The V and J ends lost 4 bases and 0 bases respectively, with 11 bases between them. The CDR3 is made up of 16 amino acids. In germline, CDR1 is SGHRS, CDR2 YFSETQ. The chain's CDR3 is CASSDLRNSGANVLTF. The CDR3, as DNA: TGCGCCAGCAGCGACCTACGAAACTCTGGGGCCAACGTCCTGACTTTC.

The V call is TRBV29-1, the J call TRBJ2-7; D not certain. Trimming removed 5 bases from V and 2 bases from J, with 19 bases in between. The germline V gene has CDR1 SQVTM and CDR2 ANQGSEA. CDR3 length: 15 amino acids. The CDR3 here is CSVLLPTWITYEQYF. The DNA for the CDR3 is TGCAGCGTTCTACTACCGACGTGGATAACCTACGAGCAGTACTTC.

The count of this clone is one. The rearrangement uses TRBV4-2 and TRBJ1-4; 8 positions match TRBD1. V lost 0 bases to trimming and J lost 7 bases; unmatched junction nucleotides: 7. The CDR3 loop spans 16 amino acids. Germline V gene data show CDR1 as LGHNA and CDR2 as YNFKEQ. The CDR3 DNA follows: TGTGCCAGCAGCCAAGATGGGGGGCAGGGGGCTGAAAAACTGTTTTTT. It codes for CASSQDGGQGAEKLFF.

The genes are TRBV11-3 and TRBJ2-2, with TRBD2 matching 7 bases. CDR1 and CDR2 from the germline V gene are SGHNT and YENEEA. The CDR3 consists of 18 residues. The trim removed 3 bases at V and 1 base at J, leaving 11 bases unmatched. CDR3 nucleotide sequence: TGTGCCAGCAGCTTCTCCCCGGGGGGACTCCTGAACACCGGGGAGCTGTTTTTT. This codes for CASSFSPGGLLNTGELFF.

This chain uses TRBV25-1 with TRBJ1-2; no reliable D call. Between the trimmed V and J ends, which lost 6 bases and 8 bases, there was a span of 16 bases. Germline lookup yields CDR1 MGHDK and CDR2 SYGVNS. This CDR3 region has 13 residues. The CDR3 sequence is CASRSGSVIGYTF. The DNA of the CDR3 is TGTGCCAGCAGATCAGGTTCAGTTATAGGCTACACCTTC.

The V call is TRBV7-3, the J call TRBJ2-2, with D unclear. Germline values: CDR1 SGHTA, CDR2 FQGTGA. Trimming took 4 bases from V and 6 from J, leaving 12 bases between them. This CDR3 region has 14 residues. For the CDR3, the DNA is TGTGCCAGCAGCTCCCCAGGAGTCGCCGGGGAGCTGTTTTTT. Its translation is CASSSPGVAGELFF.